These T cell receptor beta chains were read from a single sample in a study of cytomegalovirus exposure and HLA in healthy donors. Assay: immunoSEQ multiplex PCR; the TCRdb copy retains only in-frame clones and omits some. The sample has about 88,000 clones, 85% to 90% seen once. Sequencing was done on a sample of PBMCs. The source of these receptors is a young man in good health and CMV-seronegative. The CDR3 runs from the conserved cysteine through the conserved F or W. D genes are given only for firm matches.

v_gene	d_gene	j_gene	CDR3aa
TRBV28	NA	TRBJ1-6	CASTPGGAITSPLHF
TRBV6-1	TRBD2	TRBJ2-1	CASSEALPAASGYNEQFF
TRBV5-3	NA	TRBJ2-3	CARSFWETQDTQYF
TRBV7-9	NA	TRBJ1-5	CASSLARSKLSQHF
TRBV4-3	TRBD2	TRBJ2-5	CASSRLASGVQETQYF
TRBV18	TRBD2	TRBJ2-1	CASSGTSGRAPYNEQFF
TRBV4-2	TRBD1	TRBJ2-1	CASSQGTGDNEQFF
TRBV28	NA	TRBJ2-1	CASSFQGGSYNEQFF
TRBV7-6	TRBD2	TRBJ2-7	CASSLAASGRPYEQYF
TRBV27	TRBD1	TRBJ2-5	CASSLYGDRERQYF
TRBV28	NA	TRBJ2-7	CASTLGQGNYEQYF
TRBV27	TRBD1	TRBJ1-5	CASRLTGAVGNQPQHF
TRBV27	NA	TRBJ1-5	CASSFNRAGPQHF
TRBV7-9	NA	TRBJ1-2	CASSLGAGKDYGYTF
TRBV5-1	NA	TRBJ2-1	CASSLDLAAVEQFF
TRBV6-5	NA	TRBJ2-5	CASSYNGGPRETQYF
TRBV27	TRBD2	TRBJ2-2	CASKAGIANTGELFF
TRBV19	NA	TRBJ1-3	CASKTLQGSGNTIYF
TRBV27	TRBD2	TRBJ2-1	CASSVLAGGLNEQFF
TRBV6-1	NA	TRBJ2-7	CASSRPNRPYEQYF
TRBV30	TRBD1	TRBJ1-1	CAWSWDRVSTEAFF
TRBV29-1	TRBD1	TRBJ2-1	CSVPQLDRVHEQFF